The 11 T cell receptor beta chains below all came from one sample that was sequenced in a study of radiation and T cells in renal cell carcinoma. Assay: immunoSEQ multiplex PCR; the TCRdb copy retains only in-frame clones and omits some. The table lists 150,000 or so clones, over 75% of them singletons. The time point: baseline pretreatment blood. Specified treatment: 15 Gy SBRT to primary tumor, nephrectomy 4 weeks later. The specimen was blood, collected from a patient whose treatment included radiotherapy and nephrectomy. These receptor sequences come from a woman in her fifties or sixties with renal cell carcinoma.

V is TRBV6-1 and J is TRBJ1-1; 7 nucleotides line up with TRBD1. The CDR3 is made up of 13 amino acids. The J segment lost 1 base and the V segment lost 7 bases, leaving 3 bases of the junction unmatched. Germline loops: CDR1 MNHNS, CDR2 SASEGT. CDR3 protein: CASIRTGNTEAFF. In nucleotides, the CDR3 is TGTGCCAGCATTAGGACAGGGAACACTGAAGCTTTCTTT.

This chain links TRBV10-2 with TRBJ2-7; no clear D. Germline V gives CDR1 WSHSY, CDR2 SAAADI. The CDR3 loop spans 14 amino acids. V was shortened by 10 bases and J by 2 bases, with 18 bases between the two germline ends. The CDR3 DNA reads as TGCGCCACTTACACCCAAGGAGTAACCTACGAGCAGTACTTC. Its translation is CATYTQGVTYEQYF.

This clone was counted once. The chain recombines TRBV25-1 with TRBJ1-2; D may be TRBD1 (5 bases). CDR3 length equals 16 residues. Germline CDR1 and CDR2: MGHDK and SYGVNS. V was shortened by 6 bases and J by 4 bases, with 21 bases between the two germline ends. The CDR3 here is CASSGEIRELRYGYTF. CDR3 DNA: TGTGCCAGCAGCGGAGAAATCAGGGAGCTCCGCTATGGCTACACCTTC.

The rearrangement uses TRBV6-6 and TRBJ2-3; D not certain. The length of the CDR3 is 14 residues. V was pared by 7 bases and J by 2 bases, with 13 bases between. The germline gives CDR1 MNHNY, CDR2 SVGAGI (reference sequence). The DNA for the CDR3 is TGTGCCAGCAAAAATAGCCGAAACACAGATACGCAGTATTTT. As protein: CASKNSRNTDTQYF.

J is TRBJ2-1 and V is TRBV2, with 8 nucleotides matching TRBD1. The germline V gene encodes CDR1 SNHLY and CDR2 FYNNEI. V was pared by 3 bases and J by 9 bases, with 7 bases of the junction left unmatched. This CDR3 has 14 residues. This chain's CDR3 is CASSETGEESEQFF. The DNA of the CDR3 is TGTGCCAGCAGTGAGACAGGGGAGGAGAGTGAGCAGTTCTTC.

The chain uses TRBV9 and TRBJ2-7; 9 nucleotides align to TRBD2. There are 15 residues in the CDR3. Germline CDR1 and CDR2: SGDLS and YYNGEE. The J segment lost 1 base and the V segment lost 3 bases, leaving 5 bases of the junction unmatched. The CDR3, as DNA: TGTGCCAGCAGCGCTGGGACTAGCTTGTCCTACGAGCAGTACTTC. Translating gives CASSAGTSLSYEQYF.

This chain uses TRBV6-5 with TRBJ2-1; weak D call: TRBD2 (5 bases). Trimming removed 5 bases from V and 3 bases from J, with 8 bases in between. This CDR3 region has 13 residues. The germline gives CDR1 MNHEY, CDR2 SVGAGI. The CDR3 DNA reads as TGTGCCAGCAGTGAGGGAGTCTACAATGAGCAGTTCTTC. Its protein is CASSEGVYNEQFF.

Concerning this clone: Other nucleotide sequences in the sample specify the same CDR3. CDR3 loop: CASSLGLAGGKNEQFF. CDR3 bases: TGTGCCAGCAGTTTGGGACTAGCGGGGGGGAAAAATGAGCAGTTCTTC. This chain uses TRBV11-3 with TRBJ2-1; 16 nucleotides line up with TRBD2. V was pared by 6 bases and J by 7 bases, with 6 bases of the junction left unmatched. In germline, CDR1 is SGHNT, CDR2 YENEEA. This CDR3 is built from 16 residues.

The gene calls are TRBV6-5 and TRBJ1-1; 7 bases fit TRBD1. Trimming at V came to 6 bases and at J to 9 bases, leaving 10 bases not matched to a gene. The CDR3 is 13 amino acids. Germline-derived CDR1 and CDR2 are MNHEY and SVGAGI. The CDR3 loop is CASRPPGTAKAFF. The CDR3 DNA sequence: TGTGCCAGCAGACCTCCCGGGACAGCGAAAGCTTTCTTT.

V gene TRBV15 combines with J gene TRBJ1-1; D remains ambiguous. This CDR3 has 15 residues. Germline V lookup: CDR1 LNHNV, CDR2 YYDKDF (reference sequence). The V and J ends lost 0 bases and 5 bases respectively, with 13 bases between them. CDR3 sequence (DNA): TGTGCCACCAGCAGAGATCGACTCGGTGGGACTGAAGCTTTCTTT. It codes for CATSRDRLGGTEAFF.

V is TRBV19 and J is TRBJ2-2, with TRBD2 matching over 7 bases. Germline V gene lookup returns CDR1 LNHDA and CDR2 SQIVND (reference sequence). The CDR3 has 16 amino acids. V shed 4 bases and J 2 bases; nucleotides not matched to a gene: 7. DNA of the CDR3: TGTGCCAGTAGTACTTCTAGCGGCTTAAACACCGGGGAGCTGTTTTTT. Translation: CASSTSSGLNTGELFF. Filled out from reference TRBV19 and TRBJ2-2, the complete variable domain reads DGGITQSPKYLFRKEGQNVTLSCEQNLNHDAMYWYRQDPGQGLRLIYYSQIVNDFQKGDIAEGYSVSREKKESFPLTVTSAQKNPTAFYLCASSTSSGLNTGELFFGEGSRLTVL.